Listed here are 25 T cell receptor beta chains from one sample, sequenced in a study of STAT5B mutations in CD4+ large granular lymphocyte leukemia. TCRdb's copy holds only in-frame clones and misses some; the assay was immunoSEQ multiplex PCR. This repertoire shows about 40,000 clones, 80% to 90% found once; its top ten account for less than 4%. Sequencing was performed on CD4+ T cells from blood buffy coats. Receptors were obtained from a human donor in good health.

The chain joins TRBV5-1 to TRBJ2-6; 9 bases agree with TRBD1. Losses at the gene ends were 3 bases for V and 2 bases for J; bases not matched to a gene: 12. Germline loops: CDR1 SGHRS, CDR2 YFSETQ. This CDR3 comprises 19 residues. The CDR3 DNA reads as TGCGCCAGCAGCTGGGCGCCGGGACAGGGTATCGCTGGGGCCAACGTCCTGACTTTC. Protein sequence: CASSWAPGQGIAGANVLTF.

This clone has just a few counts. The V gene is TRBV6-4, the J gene TRBJ1-2, with 8 bases identical to TRBD1. The CDR3 contains 12 residues. The germline gives CDR1 MRHNA, CDR2 SNTAGT. J gave up 11 bases and V 4 bases, and 6 bases lay outside the gene matches. This chain's CDR3 is CASSVNQGAYTF. Here the CDR3 DNA reads TGTGCCAGCAGTGTAAACCAGGGGGCATACACCTTC.

This chain uses TRBV6-5 with TRBJ1-6; possible D gene TRBD1, 6 bases. Between the trimmed V and J ends, which lost 2 bases and 7 bases, there was a span of 9 bases. Germline CDR1 and CDR2: MNHEY and SVGAGI. This CDR3 comprises 14 residues. This CDR3 reads CASSYEGQNSPLHF. CDR3 nucleotide sequence: TGTGCCAGCAGTTACGAAGGACAGAATTCACCCCTCCACTTT.

The V gene is TRBV30, the J gene TRBJ2-5; 7 bases match TRBD2. Germline loops: CDR1 GTSNPN, CDR2 SVGIG (reference sequence). J lost 5 bases, V lost 3 bases, and 9 bases had no gene match. The CDR3 covers 14 residues. CDR3 sequence reads: CAWRPTAGRETQYF. Here the CDR3 DNA reads TGTGCCTGGAGGCCCACAGCGGGACGGGAGACCCAGTACTTC.

The chain links TRBV5-6 to TRBJ2-2, with D possibly matching TRBD2 (6 bases). The ends were cut back, 5 bases at V and 6 bases at J, with 17 bases in the middle. In germline, CDR1 is SGHDT, CDR2 YYEEEE. The CDR3 runs 15 residues. CDR3 sequence: CASRVGTPAAGELFF. The CDR3 DNA follows: TGTGCCAGCAGGGTTGGGACTCCGGCGGCCGGGGAGCTGTTTTTT.

V and J are TRBV5-1 and TRBJ2-2, with no clear D. Germline V CDR1 and CDR2: SGHRS, YFSETQ. The CDR3 loop spans 15 amino acids. V lost 2 bases, J lost 5 bases, and 13 bases lay in between. The CDR3 region has the DNA TGCGCCAGCAGCTTAACAGCCCTGAAGACCGGGGAGCTGTTTTTT. Protein product: CASSLTALKTGELFF.

The rearrangement links TRBV11-2 to TRBJ2-3, with a weak D call TRBD2 (6 bases). This CDR3 contains 17 residues. Germline CDR1 reads SGHAT; CDR2 reads FQNNGV. V lost 8 bases and J 0 bases, leaving 21 bases between the germline ends. CDR3 region: CASAPKMGGISTDTQYF. For the CDR3, the DNA is TGTGCCAGCGCCCCAAAAATGGGAGGTATTAGCACAGATACGCAGTATTTT.

This rearrangement joins TRBV9 to TRBJ2-3; 10 positions agree with TRBD2. Germline trimming cut 0 bases from V and 5 bases from J; bases unmatched to any gene: 6. This CDR3 has 16 residues. Germline assignment: CDR1 SGDLS and CDR2 YYNGEE. The CDR3 protein is CASSVVLAGGKDTQYF. The CDR3 DNA follows: TGTGCCAGCAGCGTAGTTTTAGCGGGAGGTAAAGATACGCAGTATTTT.

The chain is built from TRBV19 and TRBJ2-3; 14 positions match TRBD2. The V gene end was trimmed by 5 bases and the J gene end by 6 bases; junction bases not matched to a gene: 10. CDR3 size: 17 residues. CDR1 and CDR2 from the germline V gene are LNHDA and SQIVND (reference sequence). CDR3 region: CASSSPGLAGGGDTQYF. The CDR3 DNA reads as TGTGCCAGTAGTTCCCCCGGACTAGCGGGGGGCGGCGATACGCAGTATTTT.

This sequence joins TRBV2 and TRBJ1-2, with D unclear. Trimming cost V 2 bases and J 2 bases, with 9 bases left between them. Per germline, CDR1 SNHLY and CDR2 FYNNEI. The CDR3 consists of 14 residues. CDR3 sequence reads: CASSELNSNYGYTF. The CDR3 region has the DNA TGTGCCAGCAGTGAATTAAACAGCAACTATGGCTACACCTTC.

This chain connects TRBV2 to TRBJ2-7; 12 bases map to TRBD2. The CDR3 has 15 amino acids. J lost 1 base, V lost 6 bases, and 4 bases had no gene match. CDR1 is SNHLY and CDR2 is FYNNEI in the germline V gene. This chain's CDR3 is CASSSGLAGSYEQYF. The CDR3 DNA sequence: TGTGCCAGCAGCTCCGGACTAGCGGGGTCCTACGAGCAGTACTTC.

The genes are TRBV18 and TRBJ1-1; 11 positions match TRBD1. The CDR3 loop spans 16 amino acids. Germline V CDR1 and CDR2: KGHSH, LQKENI. The J segment lost 4 bases and the V segment lost 4 bases, leaving 8 bases of the junction unmatched. CDR3 nucleotides: TGTGCCAGCTCACGGGAGGACAGGGGGCTGGGCACTGAAGCTTTCTTT. Protein product: CASSREDRGLGTEAFF.

The table lists this clone with a few counts. The J gene is TRBJ1-6, the V gene TRBV28; unclear D gene. Germline CDR1 MDHEN, CDR2 SYDVKM. The V and J ends lost 3 bases and 10 bases respectively, with 13 bases between them. There are 14 residues in the CDR3. The CDR3 bases are TGTGCCAGCAGTTTGAACAGCCTGGGGTCACCCCTCCACTTT. It codes for CASSLNSLGSPLHF.

V is TRBV19 and J is TRBJ2-5; the D gene is possibly TRBD1 (6 bases). Germline assignment: CDR1 LNHDA and CDR2 SQIVND (reference sequence). This CDR3 is 15 amino acids long. Trimming stripped 8 bases from V and 1 base from J, with 17 bases between. In nucleotides, the CDR3 is TGTGCCAGTTCTTATCAACAGGGAAGCCAAGAGACCCAGTACTTC. This codes for CASSYQQGSQETQYF.

The chain recombines TRBV18 with TRBJ1-5, with D possibly TRBD1 on 5 matching bases. V lost 5 bases, J lost 5 bases, and 7 bases lay in between. The germline V gene encodes CDR1 KGHSH and CDR2 LQKENI. The CDR3 covers 12 residues. This CDR3 is CASSGRDQPQHF. The CDR3 coding sequence is TGTGCCAGCTCAGGCAGGGATCAGCCCCAGCATTTT.

The chain carries TRBV19 and TRBJ2-1; TRBD2 aligns across 8 bases. Per germline, CDR1 LNHDA and CDR2 SQIVND (reference sequence). The length of the CDR3 is 13 residues. V was clipped by 1 base and J by 10 bases; unmatched bases: 3. The CDR3 DNA sequence: TGTGCCAGTAGTATAGTCACGGGAGGGGAGCAGTTCTTC. Translation gives CASSIVTGGEQFF.

The CDR3: CASVADRENTGELFF. The CDR3 DNA is TGTGCCAGCGTCGCGGACAGGGAGAACACCGGGGAGCTGTTTTTT. This chain connects TRBV25-1 to TRBJ2-2, with TRBD1 matching over 8 bases. The CDR3 consists of 15 residues. Trimming at V came to 8 bases and at J to 1 base, leaving 6 bases not matched to a gene. From germline, CDR1 is MGHDK and CDR2 SYGVNS.

The chain combines TRBV2 with TRBJ2-1; TRBD1 or TRBD2 may be the D gene (5 bases each). In germline, CDR1 is SNHLY, CDR2 FYNNEI. CDR3 length equals 14 residues. With 4 bases removed from V and 6 bases from J, the gap between germline ends came to 13 bases. The CDR3 sequence: CASSGGALGNEQFF. CDR3 nucleotide sequence: TGTGCCAGCAGTGGAGGGGCACTCGGCAATGAGCAGTTCTTC.

The chain recombines TRBV7-8 with TRBJ1-1, with D tentatively TRBD1 (5 bases). The CDR3 sequence is 15 residues long. Deletions cut 3 bases from V and 6 bases from J, with 17 bases between. Germline V gene sequence: CDR1 SGHVS, CDR2 FQNEAQ. CDR3 DNA: TGTGCCAGCAGCTTCCAGGGTATTGCCGGGGCTGAAGCTTTCTTT. Protein: CASSFQGIAGAEAFF.

The chain couples TRBV2 to TRBJ2-7; the match to TRBD1 covers 8 bases. CDR1 is SNHLY and CDR2 is FYNNEI in the germline V gene. Trimming removed 6 bases from V and 0 bases from J; junction bases left unmatched: 4. This CDR3 is built from 14 residues. In nucleotides, the CDR3 is TGTGCCAGCAGCCTGACAGGGGTCTCCTACGAGCAGTACTTC. The encoded protein is CASSLTGVSYEQYF.

The chain combines TRBV11-3 with TRBJ2-7; tentatively, D is TRBD1 (5 bases). The germline gives CDR1 SGHNT, CDR2 YENEEA. This CDR3 contains 15 residues. V was cut by 4 bases and J by 2 bases, with 15 bases left in between. CDR3 bases: TGTGCCAGCAGCTCGACAAGCCCAGGGCCCTACGAGCAGTACTTC. As protein: CASSSTSPGPYEQYF.

J is TRBJ2-6 and V is TRBV7-8, with no clear D. The ends were cut back, 8 bases at V and 5 bases at J, with 13 bases in the middle. The V gene's germline CDR1 is SGHVS and CDR2 FQNEAQ. The CDR3 has 14 residues. CDR3 amino acids: CASYPQSRANVLTF. CDR3 sequence (DNA): TGTGCCAGCTACCCACAAAGTCGGGCCAACGTCCTGACTTTC. The full variable domain, with the rest looked up from reference TRBV7-8 and TRBJ2-6, is GAGVSQSPRYKVAKRGQDVALRCDPISGHVSLFWYQQALGQGPEFLTYFQNEAQLDKSGLPSDRFFAERPEGSVSTLKIQRTQQEDSAVYLCASYPQSRANVLTFGAGSRLTVL.

V and J are TRBV5-6 and TRBJ1-4; D is unclear. The CDR3 totals 13 residues. The germline V gene has CDR1 SGHDT and CDR2 YYEEEE. V lost 4 bases and J lost 7, with 11 bases in between. CDR3 amino acids: CASSRGPVEKLFF. For the CDR3, the DNA is TGTGCCAGCAGCCGCGGACCCGTTGAAAAACTGTTTTTT.

In its sample, this clone was seen a few times. V usage is TRBV15 and J usage is TRBJ2-7; the D is unclear. There are 16 residues in the CDR3. Trimming cost V 0 bases and J 0 bases, with 12 bases left between them. Germline V gene lookup returns CDR1 LNHNV and CDR2 YYDKDF (reference sequence). The CDR3, as DNA: TGTGCCACCAGCAGAGATCTGGGTTTCAGCTCCTACGAGCAGTACTTC. This translates into CATSRDLGFSSYEQYF.

The chain employs TRBV4-3 and TRBJ2-1; TRBD1 matches 9 bases. Germline trimming cut 3 bases from V and 4 bases from J; bases unmatched to any gene: 7. The CDR3 is 16 amino acids. CDR1 and CDR2 from the germline V gene are LGHNA and YSLEER. This CDR3 reads CASSQGAGTGYNEQFF. CDR3 bases: TGCGCCAGCAGCCAGGGGGCCGGGACAGGGTACAATGAGCAGTTCTTC.